This entry lists 2 T cell receptor beta chains sequenced from one sample in a study of identical twins (dated by TCRdb to 2016 to 2017). Receptor libraries were prepared by 5' RACE. The sequencer was an Illumina HiSeq 2000. TCRdb reran the public reads through fastp at Q25 and MiXCR, keeping productive beta chains. All rows with the same CDR3 protein become a single entry with the most common DNA and genes. This sample comprises some 690,000 distinct CDR3 sequences, 21% of them detected only once. Clones ranked in the top ten supply roughly 4.3% of the sample. This sample was also put to use in a study of T cells expressing NK-cell markers.

The sample taken for sequencing was PBMCs. The receptors were sampled from a woman in her late teens or twenties in good health.

This clonotype was detected only a few times. V is TRBV6-5 and J is TRBJ2-7; D may be TRBD2 (5 bases). Germline V CDR1 and CDR2: MNHEY, SVGAGI. V dropped 2 bases and J dropped 12 bases, with 17 bases sitting between them. There are 13 residues in the CDR3. In DNA form, the CDR3 reads TGTGCCAGCAGTTACAATAGGGAGAGTACGCTGTACTTC. As protein: CASSYNRESTLYF.

This chain uses TRBV7-2 with TRBJ2-1, with a possible D match to TRBD1 (6 bases). Germline V gene sequence: CDR1 SGHTA, CDR2 FQGNSA. The CDR3 consists of 16 residues. The V end was cut by 10 bases, the J end by 3 bases, with 22 bases between. Written as DNA, the CDR3 is TGTGCCAAGCAGTGGGCAGGGGACCGTCGCTACAATGAGCAGTTCTTC. This translates into CAKQWAGDRRYNEQFF.